Presented here are 25 T cell receptor beta chains from one specimen sequenced in a study of blood T cells in healthy people across ages. A J-beta primer mix and a sample-barcoded 5' primer were used in a second PCR of roughly 6 to 12 cycles. MiXCR was run by TCRdb on the 5' RACE reads, yielding one entry per CDR3 protein. This table has about 640,000 distinct CDR3 sequences, about 54% appearing once. The sequenced material came from blood. The source is a man in his 60s in good health.

The rearrangement links TRBV29-1 to TRBJ2-5; D is undetermined. V was clipped by 4 bases and J by 5 bases, with 17 bases between them. This CDR3 is 14 amino acids long. Germline V gene sequence: CDR1 SQVTM, CDR2 ANQGSEA. The CDR3 bases are TGCAGCGTTGGAGAGAAGTGGGTAGGGGAGACCCAGTACTTC. It encodes CSVGEKWVGETQYF.

The rearrangement links TRBV12-3 or TRBV12-4 to TRBJ2-4; a weak D match, TRBD1 (6 bases). The J call may be incorrect, as the DNA end agrees better with TRBJ2-7. The CDR3 extends over 13 amino acids. CDR3 in DNA: TGTGCCAACAACGACAGGCCCCACTACGAGCAGTACTTC. The encoded protein is CANNDRPHYEQYF.

The chain has TRBV12-3 or TRBV12-4 and TRBJ2-3, with 15 bases aligning to TRBD2. CDR3 length: 18 amino acids. The ends lost 2 bases at V and 6 bases at J; junction bases unmatched: 9. This CDR3 is CASSLSKGLAGGGDTQYF. DNA for the CDR3: TGTGCCAGCAGTTTATCAAAGGGACTAGCGGGGGGCGGGGATACGCAGTATTTT.

This sequence joins TRBV18 and TRBJ2-5, with a possible D match to TRBD1 (6 bases). Trimming took off 2 bases at V and 7 bases at J, with 11 bases between the two ends. This CDR3 has 13 residues. CDR1 is KGHSH, CDR2 LQKENI, per germline. DNA of the CDR3: TGTGCCAGCTCACCATCTAAGGACAGGACCCAGTACTTC. Its translation: CASSPSKDRTQYF.

There are a few counts of this clonotype. This chain uses TRBV5-4 with TRBJ2-7; D is perhaps TRBD2 (7 bases). Germline CDR1 is SGHNT and CDR2 is YYREEE (reference sequence). V dropped 6 bases and J dropped 1 base, with 20 bases sitting between them. The CDR3 is 16 residues long. The CDR3 nucleotides are TGTGCCAGCACCCGGGGGGCCAGCCTAGGGTCCTACGAGCAGTACTTC. This codes for CASTRGASLGSYEQYF.

This clonotype was seen a handful of times. The gene calls are TRBV7-2 and TRBJ2-5, with D unclear. The V gene lost 1 base and the J gene lost 0 bases, with 6 bases spanning the gap. The length of the CDR3 is 14 residues. Per the germline V gene, CDR1 is SGHTA and CDR2 is FQGNSA. The CDR3, as DNA: TGTGCCAGCAGCTTAGGCAGTAACCAAGAGACCCAGTACTTC. Translated, it gives CASSLGSNQETQYF.

This clonotype was seen only a few times. V is TRBV29-1 and J is TRBJ2-1, with 7 bases aligning to TRBD1. Germline values: CDR1 SQVTM, CDR2 ANQGSEA. This CDR3 has 14 residues. V shed 5 bases and J 2 bases; nucleotides not matched to a gene: 6. CDR3 amino acids: CSVTTGDPYNEQFF. CDR3 nucleotides: TGCAGCGTTACTACAGGGGATCCCTACAATGAGCAGTTCTTC.

The chain is built from TRBV20-1 and TRBJ1-2; possibly TRBD1 for D (6 bases). The CDR3 has 15 residues. CDR1 and CDR2 (germline): DFQATT, SNEGSKA (reference sequence). Trimming took off 8 bases at V and 3 bases at J, with 22 bases between the two ends. The CDR3 bases are TGCAGTCCTACCTCGGGGGAGGGGGTGGACTATGGCTACACCTTC. This translates into CSPTSGEGVDYGYTF.

This rearrangement joins TRBV13 to TRBJ2-7, with TRBD2 matching 12 bases. With V trimmed by 5 bases and J by 0 bases, 5 bases remained unmatched. Germline assignment: CDR1 PRHDT and CDR2 FYEKMQ (reference sequence). The CDR3 is made up of 16 amino acids. CDR3 in amino acids: CASSKPGLAGSYEQYF. The CDR3 DNA follows: TGTGCCAGCAGCAAGCCGGGACTAGCGGGCTCCTACGAGCAGTACTTC.

CDR3 protein: CASSHPDRGGTEAFF. Here the CDR3 DNA reads TGCGCCAGCAGCCATCCTGACAGGGGGGGCACTGAAGCTTTCTTT. This chain joins TRBV4-1 and TRBJ1-1; TRBD1 agrees at 9 bases. The J segment lost 4 bases and the V segment lost 3 bases, leaving 6 bases of the junction unmatched. This CDR3 has 15 amino acids. CDR1 is MGHRA, CDR2 YSYEKL, per germline.

V and J are TRBV12-3 or TRBV12-4 and TRBJ2-3; D may correspond to TRBD1 or TRBD2 (5 bases each). The V end was cut by 2 bases, the J end by 6 bases, with 15 bases between. The CDR3 has 15 amino acids. The CDR3 loop is CASSLTPGWGDTQYF. In DNA, the CDR3 is TGTGCCAGCAGTTTAACCCCGGGCTGGGGGGATACGCAGTATTTT.

V is TRBV4-2 and J is TRBJ1-1, with no clear D. The germline V and J ends were trimmed by 1 base and 0 bases, with 9 bases remaining between them. The CDR3 runs to 15 residues. From germline, CDR1 is LGHNA and CDR2 YNFKEQ. The CDR3 bases are TGTGCCAGCAGCCAAGTGAGGCAGGTGAACACTGAAGCTTTCTTT. This translates into CASSQVRQVNTEAFF.

In its sample, this clonotype was seen a few times. V gene TRBV29-1 combines with J gene TRBJ2-3, with no clear D. The CDR3 runs 14 residues. Germline V gene data show CDR1 as SQVTM and CDR2 as ANQGSEA. The V and J ends lost 7 bases and 2 bases respectively, with 16 bases between them. As DNA, the CDR3 is TGCAGCGCCAGGCTGGCTAGAGACACAGATACGCAGTATTTT. It specifies CSARLARDTDTQYF.

This chain connects TRBV29-1 to TRBJ2-3, with D possibly TRBD1 on 5 matching bases. Trimming stripped 5 bases from V and 1 base from J, with 10 bases between. Germline lookup yields CDR1 SQVTM and CDR2 ANQGSEA. The CDR3 has 13 amino acids. CDR3 region: CSVLRVGTDTQYF. The CDR3 DNA sequence: TGCAGCGTTCTCAGGGTGGGCACAGATACGCAGTATTTT.

There are a few counts of this clonotype. The chain recombines TRBV7-2 with TRBJ2-1; tentatively, D is TRBD2 (5 bases). The length of the CDR3 is 14 residues. CDR1 is SGHTA and CDR2 is FQGNSA in the germline V gene. Trimming shortened V by 1 base and J by 6 bases, and 10 bases separated the two germline ends. The CDR3, as DNA: TGTGCCAGCAGCTTAGGGCTAGCCCCCAATGAGCAGTTCTTC. This sequence encodes CASSLGLAPNEQFF.

This rearrangement joins TRBV20-1 to TRBJ2-7; 10 bases agree with TRBD1. The CDR3 has 14 residues. Germline values: CDR1 DFQATT, CDR2 SNEGSKA (reference sequence). V lost 5 bases to trimming and J lost 7 bases; unmatched junction nucleotides: 11. The DNA of the CDR3 is TGCAGTGCTGGCGCCGGGACAGGGGAGGCTGAGCAGTACTTC. Protein: CSAGAGTGEAEQYF.

This chain links TRBV7-2 with TRBJ2-3; D uncertain. Per the germline V gene, CDR1 is SGHTA and CDR2 is FQGNSA. This CDR3 comprises 13 residues. Trimming stripped 4 bases from V and 0 bases from J, with 5 bases between. CDR3 DNA: TGTGCCAGCAGCTGGGCAAGCACAGATACGCAGTATTTT. It codes for CASSWASTDTQYF.

This chain links TRBV5-6 with TRBJ2-3; weak D call: TRBD1 (5 bases). Germline V gene sequence: CDR1 SGHDT, CDR2 YYEEEE. This CDR3 has 13 amino acids. V was trimmed by 0 bases and J by 10 bases, leaving 12 bases between them. The CDR3 is CASSLGGGRAQYF. The CDR3 DNA reads as TGTGCCAGCAGCTTGGGGGGCGGTCGGGCGCAGTATTTT.

Only a few counts were recorded for this clonotype. The CDR3 DNA reads TGTGCCAGCAGCCTCGAGGCTAGCGGGGGGGAGAGCACAGATACGCAGTATTTT. As protein: CASSLEASGGESTDTQYF. The chain combines TRBV4-2 with TRBJ2-3; 12 positions agree with TRBD2. Germline V gene lookup returns CDR1 LGHNA and CDR2 YNFKEQ. The CDR3 is 18 amino acids. J lost 0 bases, V lost 4 bases, and 8 bases had no gene match.

A few counts support this clonotype. The chain couples TRBV10-3 to TRBJ2-1; 9 nucleotides match TRBD1. This CDR3 has 14 amino acids. With 6 bases clipped from V and 4 bases from J, the junction kept 4 bases outside the gene matches. Germline loops: CDR1 ENHRY, CDR2 SYGVKD. In nucleotides, the CDR3 is TGTGCCATCAGCAAGGGGACAGGGTACAATGAGCAGTTCTTC. Its protein product is CAISKGTGYNEQFF.

This chain links TRBV6-5 with TRBJ2-6; D perhaps matches TRBD2 (5 bases). The CDR3 spans 17 residues. Trimming took off 2 bases at V and 1 base at J, with 12 bases between the two ends. Per the germline V gene, CDR1 is MNHEY and CDR2 is SVGAGI. CDR3 sequence: CASSYRSEGSGANVLTF. The CDR3 DNA sequence: TGTGCCAGCAGTTACCGGAGTGAGGGATCTGGGGCCAACGTCCTGACTTTC.

This chain connects TRBV5-5 to TRBJ2-7; D ambiguous. The J call is uncertain, as TRBJ2-5 better fits the DNA end. The CDR3 runs 13 residues. Germline V gene lookup returns CDR1 SGHKS and CDR2 YYEKEE (reference sequence). The CDR3 is CASSRPERETQYF. As DNA, the CDR3 is TGTGCCAGCAGCCGACCCGAAAGGGAGACCCAGTACTTC.

This clonotype was observed once. The J gene is TRBJ2-6, the V gene TRBV18; 7 bases map to TRBD1. The CDR3 spans 17 residues. V lost 3 bases and J lost 2; bases outside the gene matches: 7. Germline CDR1 is KGHSH and CDR2 is LQKENI. CDR3 sequence reads: CASSPRQGTTGANVLTF. The CDR3 DNA reads TGTGCCAGCTCACCTCGACAGGGTACGACTGGGGCCAACGTCCTGACTTTC.

The V gene is TRBV20-1, the J gene TRBJ2-5; 10 nucleotides line up with TRBD2. Looked up from germline, CDR1 is DFQATT and CDR2 is SNEGSKA (reference sequence). The CDR3 length is 14 residues. V lost 5 bases to trimming and J lost 4 bases; unmatched junction nucleotides: 7. The CDR3 DNA reads TGCAGTGCTCATCGTCTAGCGGGGGCAGAGACCCAGTACTTC. This sequence encodes CSAHRLAGAETQYF.

This sequence joins TRBV6-1 and TRBJ1-5, with TRBD1 as a possible D gene (5 bases). The V and J ends lost 2 bases and 5 bases respectively, with 10 bases between them. Germline V gene sequence: CDR1 MNHNS, CDR2 SASEGT. This CDR3 is built from 14 residues. CDR3 in DNA: TGTGCCAGCAGTGAATATGCGGGGGATCAGCCCCAGCATTTT. This encodes CASSEYAGDQPQHF.